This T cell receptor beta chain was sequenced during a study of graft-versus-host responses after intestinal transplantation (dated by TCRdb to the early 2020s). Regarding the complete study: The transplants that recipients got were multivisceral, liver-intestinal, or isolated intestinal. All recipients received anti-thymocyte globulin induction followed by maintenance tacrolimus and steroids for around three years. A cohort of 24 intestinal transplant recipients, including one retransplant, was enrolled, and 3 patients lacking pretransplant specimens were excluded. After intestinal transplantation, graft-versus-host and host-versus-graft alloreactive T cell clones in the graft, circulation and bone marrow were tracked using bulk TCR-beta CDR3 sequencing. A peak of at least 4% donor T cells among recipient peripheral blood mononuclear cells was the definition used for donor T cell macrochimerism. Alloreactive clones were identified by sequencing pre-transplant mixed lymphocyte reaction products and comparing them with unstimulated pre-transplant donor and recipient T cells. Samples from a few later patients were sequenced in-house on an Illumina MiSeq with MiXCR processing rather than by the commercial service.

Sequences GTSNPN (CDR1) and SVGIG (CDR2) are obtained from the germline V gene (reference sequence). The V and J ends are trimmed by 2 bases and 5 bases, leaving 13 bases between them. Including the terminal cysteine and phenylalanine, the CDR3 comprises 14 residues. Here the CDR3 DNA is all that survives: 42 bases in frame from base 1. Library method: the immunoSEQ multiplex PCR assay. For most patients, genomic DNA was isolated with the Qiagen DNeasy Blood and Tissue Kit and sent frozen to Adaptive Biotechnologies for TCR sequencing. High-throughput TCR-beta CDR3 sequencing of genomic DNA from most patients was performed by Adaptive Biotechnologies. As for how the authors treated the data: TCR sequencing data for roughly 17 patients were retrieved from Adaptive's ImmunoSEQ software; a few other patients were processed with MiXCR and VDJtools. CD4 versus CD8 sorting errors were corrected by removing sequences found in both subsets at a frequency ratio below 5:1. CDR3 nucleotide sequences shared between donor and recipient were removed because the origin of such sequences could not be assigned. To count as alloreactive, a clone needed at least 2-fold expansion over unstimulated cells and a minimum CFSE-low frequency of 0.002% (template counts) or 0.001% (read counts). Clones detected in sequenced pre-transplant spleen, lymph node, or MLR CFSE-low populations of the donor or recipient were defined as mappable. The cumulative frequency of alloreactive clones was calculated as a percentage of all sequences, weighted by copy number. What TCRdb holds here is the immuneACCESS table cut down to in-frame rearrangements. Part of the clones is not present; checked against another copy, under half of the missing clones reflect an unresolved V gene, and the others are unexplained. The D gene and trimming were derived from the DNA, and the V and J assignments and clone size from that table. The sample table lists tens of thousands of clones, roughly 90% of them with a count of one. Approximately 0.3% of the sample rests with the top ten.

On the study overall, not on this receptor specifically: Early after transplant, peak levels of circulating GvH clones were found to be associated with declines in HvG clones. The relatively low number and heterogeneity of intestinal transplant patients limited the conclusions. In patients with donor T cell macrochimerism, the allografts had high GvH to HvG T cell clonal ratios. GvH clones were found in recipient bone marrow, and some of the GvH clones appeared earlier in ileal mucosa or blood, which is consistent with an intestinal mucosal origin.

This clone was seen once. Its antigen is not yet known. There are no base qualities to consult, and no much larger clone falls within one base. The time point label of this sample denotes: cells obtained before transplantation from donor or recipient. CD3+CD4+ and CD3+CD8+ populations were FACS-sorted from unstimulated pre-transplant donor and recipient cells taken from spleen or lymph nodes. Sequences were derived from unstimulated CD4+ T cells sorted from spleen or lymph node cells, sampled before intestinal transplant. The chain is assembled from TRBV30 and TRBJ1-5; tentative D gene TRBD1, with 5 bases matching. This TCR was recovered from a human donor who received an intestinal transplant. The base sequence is TGTGCCTGGAGTTTGGGGCAGTATTATCAGCCCCAGCATTTT. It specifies CAWSLGQYYQPQHF.